This T cell receptor (beta chain) appears in the sequencing data of a study of cytomegalovirus exposure and HLA in healthy donors. The CDR3 spans 17 residues. CDR1 SNHLY and CDR2 FYNNEI come from the germline V gene. V lost 1 base to trimming and J lost 0 bases, with 13 bases between them. Findings and limits, study-wide: With DRB1 most and HLA-C fewest, TCR association rates differed between HLA loci in a later analysis.

The PCR made use of 60 Vbeta and 13 Jbeta primers. Repertoires were generated with immunoSEQ multiplex PCR, while TCRdb's copy carries only in-frame clones and drops some. The sample comprises around 150,000 clones, about 79% of which are singletons, and around 0.89% rests with the top ten. On this clone: Its specificity is unknown.

This chain joins TRBV2 and TRBJ1-5; maybe TRBD1 (5 bases). This clonotype originated in a woman between 50 and 59 years old in good health and CMV-seropositive. Sequencing was performed on PBMCs. The CDR3 here is CASSEDWWRGSNQPQHF. The CDR3 DNA sequence: TGTGCCAGCAGTGAAGATTGGTGGAGGGGTAGCAATCAGCCCCAGCATTTT. Combining the CDR3 with reference TRBV2 and TRBJ1-5 gives the whole variable domain EPEVTQTPSHQVTQMGQEVILRCVPISNHLYFYWYRQILGQKVEFLVSFYNNEISEKSEIFDDQFSVERPDGSNFTLKIRSTKLEDSAMYFCASSEDWWRGSNQPQHFGDGTRLSIL.